This T cell receptor (beta chain) was sequenced in a study of T cell responses to AZD1222 COVID-19 vaccine. The CDR3 totals 14 residues. Trimming took 0 bases from V and 0 from J, leaving 5 bases between them. The germline CDR1 and CDR2 sequences are MNHNY and SVGAGI (reference sequence). Study outcomes and limitations: In a largely white British group with more females than males, clonal diversity was possibly underestimated. Reportedly, nearly half the spike-specific TCRs target unmutated variant regions. The study found vaccine-associated CD4 TCRs spanning spike, dominant at 160-218 and 743-854.

Only in-frame clones appear in the TCRdb table, and some are missing; sequencing was by immunoSEQ multiplex PCR. The table lists 180,000 or so clones, roughly 91% of them singletons. Worth noting for this clone: The target antigen is unknown.

J is TRBJ1-2 and V is TRBV6-6; D is uncertain. The sequence derives from an adult who received the AZD1222 COVID-19 vaccine. The source was peripheral blood, collected 28 days after the second AZD1222 dose. CDR3 nucleotide sequence: TGTGCCAGCAGTTACTCGGACGCTAACTATGGCTACACCTTC. Protein sequence: CASSYSDANYGYTF.